This TCR beta chain was found in a study of response to subunit inactivated influenza vaccine. As concerns this clonotype: Its antigen is undetermined.

Overall study findings and caveats: Authors suggested few new T cells are recruited by each seasonal influenza vaccination.

Germline V gene sequence: CDR1 SGHVS, CDR2 FQNEAQ. V lost 7 bases to trimming and J lost 4 bases; unmatched junction nucleotides: 8. This CDR3 is built from 14 residues. TCRdb fed the RT-PCR reads into MiXCR, producing one record per CDR3 protein. Here the sample spans more than 450,000 distinct CDR3 sequences, roughly 10% being singletons. V and J are TRBV7-8 and TRBJ2-3; 7 bases line up with TRBD1. Sequenced material: PBMCs from blood, taken on the day of vaccination. The sequence came from a man aged 50 to 59 who received an inactivated influenza vaccine. CDR3 region: CASTPTGIPDTQYF. The CDR3, as DNA: TGTGCCAGCACCCCGACAGGGATTCCAGATACGCAGTATTTT.